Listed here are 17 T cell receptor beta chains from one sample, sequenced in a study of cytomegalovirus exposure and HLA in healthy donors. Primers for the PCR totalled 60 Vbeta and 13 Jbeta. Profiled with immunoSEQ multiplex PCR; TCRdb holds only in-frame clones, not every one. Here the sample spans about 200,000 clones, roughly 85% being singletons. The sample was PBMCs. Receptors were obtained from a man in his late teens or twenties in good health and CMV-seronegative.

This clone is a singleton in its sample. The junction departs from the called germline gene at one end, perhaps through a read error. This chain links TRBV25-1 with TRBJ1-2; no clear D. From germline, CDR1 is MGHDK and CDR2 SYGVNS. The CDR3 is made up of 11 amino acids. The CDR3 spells CASSASYRYTF. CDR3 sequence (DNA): TGTGCCAGCAGCGCTAGCTATCGCTACACCTTC.

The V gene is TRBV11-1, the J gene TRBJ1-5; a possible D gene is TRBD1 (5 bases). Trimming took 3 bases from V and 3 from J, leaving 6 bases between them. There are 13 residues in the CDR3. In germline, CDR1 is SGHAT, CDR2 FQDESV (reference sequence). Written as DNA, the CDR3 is TGTGCCAGCAGCTTTGGGGCCAATCAGCCCCAGCATTTT. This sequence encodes CASSFGANQPQHF. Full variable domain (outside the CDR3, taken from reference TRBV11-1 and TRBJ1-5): EAEVAQSPRYKITEKSQAVAFWCDPISGHATLYWYRQILGQGPELLVQFQDESVVDDSQLPKDRFSAERLKGVDSTLKIQPAELGDSAMYLCASSFGANQPQHFGDGTRLSIL.

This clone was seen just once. CDR3 bases: TGTGCCTGGAAGGGACAGGGTAACGAGCAGTACTTC. The encoded protein is CAWKGQGNEQYF. The chain employs TRBV30 and TRBJ2-7, with 9 bases fitting TRBD1. Germline V gene lookup returns CDR1 GTSNPN and CDR2 SVGIG (reference sequence). V was pared by 4 bases and J by 5 bases, with 3 bases of the junction left unmatched. There are 12 residues in the CDR3.

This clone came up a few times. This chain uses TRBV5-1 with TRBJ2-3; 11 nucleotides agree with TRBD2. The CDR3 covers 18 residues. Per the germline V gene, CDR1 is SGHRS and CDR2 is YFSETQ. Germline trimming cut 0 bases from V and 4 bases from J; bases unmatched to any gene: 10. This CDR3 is CASSLELAGVVFSDTQYF. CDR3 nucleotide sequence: TGCGCCAGCAGCTTGGAACTAGCGGGAGTTGTCTTCTCAGATACGCAGTATTTT.

CDR3 sequence: CASSLGQGATDTQYF. The CDR3 nucleotides read TGTGCCAGCAGCTTAGGACAGGGGGCCACAGATACGCAGTATTTT. The J gene is TRBJ2-3, the V gene TRBV11-2, with 10 positions matching TRBD1. This CDR3 is 15 amino acids long. In germline, CDR1 is SGHAT, CDR2 FQNNGV. After removal of 1 base from V and 2 bases from J, the junction contained 0 bases not matched to a gene.

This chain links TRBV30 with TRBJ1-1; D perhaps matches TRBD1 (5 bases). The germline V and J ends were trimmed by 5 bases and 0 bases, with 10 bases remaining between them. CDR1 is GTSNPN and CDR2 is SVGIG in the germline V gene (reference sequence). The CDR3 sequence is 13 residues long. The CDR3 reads CAWDRRMNTEAFF. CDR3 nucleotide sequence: TGTGCCTGGGACAGAAGAATGAACACTGAAGCTTTCTTT.

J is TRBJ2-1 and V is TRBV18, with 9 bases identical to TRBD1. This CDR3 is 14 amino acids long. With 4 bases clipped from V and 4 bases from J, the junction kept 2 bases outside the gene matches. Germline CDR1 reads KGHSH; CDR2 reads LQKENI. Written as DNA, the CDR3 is TGTGCCAGCTCACAGACAGGGGGGTACAATGAGCAGTTCTTC. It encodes CASSQTGGYNEQFF.

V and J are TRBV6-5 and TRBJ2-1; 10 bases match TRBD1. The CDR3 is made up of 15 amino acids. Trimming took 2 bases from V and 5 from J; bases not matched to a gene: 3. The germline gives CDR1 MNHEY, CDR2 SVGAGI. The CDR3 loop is CASSYPGQGNNEQFF. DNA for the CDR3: TGTGCCAGCAGTTACCCGGGACAGGGGAACAATGAGCAGTTCTTC.

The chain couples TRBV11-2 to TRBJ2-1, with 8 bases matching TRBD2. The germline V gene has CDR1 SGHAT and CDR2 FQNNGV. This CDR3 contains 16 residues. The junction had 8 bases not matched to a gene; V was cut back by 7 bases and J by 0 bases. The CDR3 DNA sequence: TGTGCCAGCACCCACCTACTAGCGGTCTCCTACAATGAGCAGTTCTTC. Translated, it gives CASTHLLAVSYNEQFF.

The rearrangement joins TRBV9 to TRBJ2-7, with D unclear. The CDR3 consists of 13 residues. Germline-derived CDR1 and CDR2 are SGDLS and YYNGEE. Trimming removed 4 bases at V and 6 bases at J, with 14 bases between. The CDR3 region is CASSPSTEVEQYF. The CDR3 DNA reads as TGTGCCAGCAGCCCCAGTACTGAGGTCGAGCAGTACTTC.

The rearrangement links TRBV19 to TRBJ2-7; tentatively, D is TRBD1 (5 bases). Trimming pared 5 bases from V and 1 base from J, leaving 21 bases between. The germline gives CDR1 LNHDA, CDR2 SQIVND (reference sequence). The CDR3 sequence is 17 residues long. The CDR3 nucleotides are TGTGCCAGTAGTGTTAAGGCCGAAGGGGCTGTATCCTACGAGCAGTACTTC. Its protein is CASSVKAEGAVSYEQYF.

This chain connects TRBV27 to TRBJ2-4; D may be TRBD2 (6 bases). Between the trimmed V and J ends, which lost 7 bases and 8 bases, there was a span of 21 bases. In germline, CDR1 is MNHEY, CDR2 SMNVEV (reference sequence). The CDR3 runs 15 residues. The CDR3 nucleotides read TGTGCCAGCACAGTGTCACGGACGGGGGAGGACATTCAGTACTTC. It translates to CASTVSRTGEDIQYF.

The DNA of the CDR3 is TGTGCCAGCACCCCGGGGGGAAAGAACACTGAAGCTTTCTTT. Protein: CASTPGGKNTEAFF. V and J are TRBV7-2 and TRBJ1-1; D might be TRBD1 (5 bases). Germline assignment: CDR1 SGHTA and CDR2 FQGNSA. There are 14 residues in the CDR3. Trimming shortened V by 7 bases and J by 1 base, and 13 bases separated the two germline ends.

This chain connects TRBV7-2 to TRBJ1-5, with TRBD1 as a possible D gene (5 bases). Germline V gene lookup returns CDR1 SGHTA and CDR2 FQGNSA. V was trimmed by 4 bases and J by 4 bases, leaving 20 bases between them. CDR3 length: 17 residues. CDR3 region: CASSSPGMGLENQPQHF. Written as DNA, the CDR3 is TGTGCCAGCAGCTCGCCGGGTATGGGGCTGGAAAATCAGCCCCAGCATTTT.

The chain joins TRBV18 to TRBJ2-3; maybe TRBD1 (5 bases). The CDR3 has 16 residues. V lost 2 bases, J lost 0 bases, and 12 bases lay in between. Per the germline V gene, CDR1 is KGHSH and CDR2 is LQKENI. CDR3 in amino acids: CASSPWPGLSTDTQYF. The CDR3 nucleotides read TGTGCCAGCTCACCATGGCCAGGGCTTAGCACAGATACGCAGTATTTT.

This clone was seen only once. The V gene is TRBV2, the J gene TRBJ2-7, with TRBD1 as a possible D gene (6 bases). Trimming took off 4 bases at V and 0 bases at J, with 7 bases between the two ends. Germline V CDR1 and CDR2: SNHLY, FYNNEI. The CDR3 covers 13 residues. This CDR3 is CASSGDISYEQYF. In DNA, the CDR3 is TGTGCCAGCAGTGGGGACATCTCCTACGAGCAGTACTTC.

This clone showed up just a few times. CDR3 coding DNA: TGCAGCGCCCGGACAGGGTCCTGTGGCTACACCTTC. Its protein product is CSARTGSCGYTF. The rearrangement uses TRBV29-1 and TRBJ1-2; 8 positions match TRBD1. The CDR3 is made up of 12 amino acids. Germline V gene lookup returns CDR1 SQVTM and CDR2 ANQGSEA. V gave up 7 bases and J gave up 7 bases; unmatched junction bases: 8.